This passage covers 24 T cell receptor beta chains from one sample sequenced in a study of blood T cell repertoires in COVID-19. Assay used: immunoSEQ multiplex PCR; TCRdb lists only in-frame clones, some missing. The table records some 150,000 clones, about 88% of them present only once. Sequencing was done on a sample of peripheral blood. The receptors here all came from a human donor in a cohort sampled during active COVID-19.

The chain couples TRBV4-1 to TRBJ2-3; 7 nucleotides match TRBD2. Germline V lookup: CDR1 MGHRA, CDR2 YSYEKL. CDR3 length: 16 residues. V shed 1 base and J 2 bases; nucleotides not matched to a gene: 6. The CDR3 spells CASSQGRGRDTDTQYF. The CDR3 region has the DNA TGCGCCAGCAGCCAAGGGCGAGGGAGGGACACAGATACGCAGTATTTT.

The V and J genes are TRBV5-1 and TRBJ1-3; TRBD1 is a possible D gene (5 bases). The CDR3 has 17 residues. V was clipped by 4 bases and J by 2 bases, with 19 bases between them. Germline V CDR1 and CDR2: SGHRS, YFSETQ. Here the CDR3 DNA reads TGCGCCAGCAGCCCCCAACAACTGGGGGGTCCTGGAAACACCATATATTTT. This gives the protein CASSPQQLGGPGNTIYF.

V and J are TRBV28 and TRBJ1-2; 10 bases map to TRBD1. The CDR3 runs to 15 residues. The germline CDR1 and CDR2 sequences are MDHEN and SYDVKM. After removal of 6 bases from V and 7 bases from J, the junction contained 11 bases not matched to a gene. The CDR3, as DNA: TGTGCCAGCAGGACGCTGACAGGGGGCCGTAGTGGCTACACCTTC. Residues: CASRTLTGGRSGYTF.

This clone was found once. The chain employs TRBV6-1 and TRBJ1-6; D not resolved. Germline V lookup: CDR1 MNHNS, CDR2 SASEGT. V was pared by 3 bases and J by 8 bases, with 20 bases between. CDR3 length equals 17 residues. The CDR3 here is CASSDDPRFSTHSPLHF. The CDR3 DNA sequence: TGTGCCAGCAGTGACGATCCGAGGTTCAGCACCCATTCACCCCTCCACTTT.

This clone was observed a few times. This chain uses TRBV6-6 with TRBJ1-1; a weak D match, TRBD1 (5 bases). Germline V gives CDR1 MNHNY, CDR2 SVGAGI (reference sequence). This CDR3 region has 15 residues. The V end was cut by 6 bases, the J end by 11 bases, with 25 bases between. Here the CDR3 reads CASSSFGRVPEVAFF. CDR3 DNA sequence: TGTGCCAGCAGCTCCTTCGGCAGGGTCCCCGAGGTGGCTTTCTTT.

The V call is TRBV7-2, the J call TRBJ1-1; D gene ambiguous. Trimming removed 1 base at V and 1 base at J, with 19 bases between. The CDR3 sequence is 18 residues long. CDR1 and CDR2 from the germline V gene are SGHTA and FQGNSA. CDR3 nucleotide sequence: TGTGCCAGCAGCTTAGTAAGTTTGCGGGCCCGAGGGAACACTGAAGCTTTCTTT. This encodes CASSLVSLRARGNTEAFF.

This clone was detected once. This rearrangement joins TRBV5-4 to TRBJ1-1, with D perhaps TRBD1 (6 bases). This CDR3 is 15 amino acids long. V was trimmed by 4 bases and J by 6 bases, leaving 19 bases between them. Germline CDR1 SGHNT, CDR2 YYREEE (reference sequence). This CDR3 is CASSLQGGGLAEAFF. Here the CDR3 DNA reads TGTGCCAGCAGCCTACAGGGTGGGGGTCTTGCTGAAGCTTTCTTT.

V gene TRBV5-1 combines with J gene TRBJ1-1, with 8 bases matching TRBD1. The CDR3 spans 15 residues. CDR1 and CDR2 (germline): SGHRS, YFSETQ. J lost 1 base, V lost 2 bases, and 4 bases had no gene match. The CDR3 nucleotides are TGCGCCAGCAGCTTAACCGACAGGGGGAACACTGAAGCTTTCTTT. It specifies CASSLTDRGNTEAFF.

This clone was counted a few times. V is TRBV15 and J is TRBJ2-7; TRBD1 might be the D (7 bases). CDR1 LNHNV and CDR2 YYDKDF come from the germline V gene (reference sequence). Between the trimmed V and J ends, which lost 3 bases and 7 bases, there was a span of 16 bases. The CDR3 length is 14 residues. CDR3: CATSRRDSGMEQYF. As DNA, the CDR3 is TGTGCCACCAGCAGGCGGGACAGTGGGATGGAGCAGTACTTC.

The CDR3 reads CASSGPPRGSNEQFF. The CDR3 nucleotides are TGTGCCAGCAGTGGCCCCCCCCGGGGGAGCAATGAGCAGTTCTTC. V is TRBV2 and J is TRBJ2-1; possibly TRBD2 for D (6 bases). The germline V and J ends were trimmed by 4 bases and 6 bases, with 16 bases remaining between them. Germline V gene data show CDR1 as SNHLY and CDR2 as FYNNEI. The CDR3 totals 15 residues.

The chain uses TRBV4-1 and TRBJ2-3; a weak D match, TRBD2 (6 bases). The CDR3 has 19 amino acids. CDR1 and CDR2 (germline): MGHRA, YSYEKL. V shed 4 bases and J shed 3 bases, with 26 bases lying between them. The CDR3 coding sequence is TGCGCCAGCAGCCGGGGGTCTCGGGGACTTCTCGCTCCTACAGATACGCAGTATTTT. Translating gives CASSRGSRGLLAPTDTQYF.

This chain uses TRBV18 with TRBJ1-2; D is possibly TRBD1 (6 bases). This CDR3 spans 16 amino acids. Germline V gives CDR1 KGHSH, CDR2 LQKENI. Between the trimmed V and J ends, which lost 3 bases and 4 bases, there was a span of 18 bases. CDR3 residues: CASSPDLGQTIYGYTF. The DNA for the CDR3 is TGTGCCAGCTCACCGGATCTAGGACAGACAATCTATGGCTACACCTTC.

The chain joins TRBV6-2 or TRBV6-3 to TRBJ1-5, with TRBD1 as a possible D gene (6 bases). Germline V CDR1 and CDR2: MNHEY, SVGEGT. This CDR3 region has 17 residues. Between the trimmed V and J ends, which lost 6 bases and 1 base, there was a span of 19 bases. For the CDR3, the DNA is TGTGCCAGCAGCAACACTTACAGGGTTGCAAGCAATCAGCCCCAGCATTTT. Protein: CASSNTYRVASNQPQHF.

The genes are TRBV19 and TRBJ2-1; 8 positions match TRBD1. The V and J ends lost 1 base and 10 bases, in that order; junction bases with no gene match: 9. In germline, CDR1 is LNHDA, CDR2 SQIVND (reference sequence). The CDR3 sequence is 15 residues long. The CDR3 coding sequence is TGTGCCAGTAGTATAGCGCAGGGGGCCCCCTGGGAGCAGTTCTTC. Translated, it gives CASSIAQGAPWEQFF.

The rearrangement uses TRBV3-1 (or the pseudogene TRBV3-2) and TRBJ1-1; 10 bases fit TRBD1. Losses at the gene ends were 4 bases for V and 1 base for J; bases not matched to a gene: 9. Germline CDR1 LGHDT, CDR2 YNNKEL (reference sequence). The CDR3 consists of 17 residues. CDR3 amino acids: CASSRGTGAEPNTEAFF. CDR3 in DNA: TGTGCCAGCAGCCGGGGGACAGGGGCGGAACCGAACACTGAAGCTTTCTTT.

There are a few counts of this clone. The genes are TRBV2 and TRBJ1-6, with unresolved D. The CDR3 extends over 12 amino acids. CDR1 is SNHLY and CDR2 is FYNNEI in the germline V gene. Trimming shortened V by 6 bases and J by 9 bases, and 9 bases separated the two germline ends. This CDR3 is CASSEVGSPLHF. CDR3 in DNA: TGTGCCAGCAGCGAGGTGGGTTCACCCCTCCACTTT.

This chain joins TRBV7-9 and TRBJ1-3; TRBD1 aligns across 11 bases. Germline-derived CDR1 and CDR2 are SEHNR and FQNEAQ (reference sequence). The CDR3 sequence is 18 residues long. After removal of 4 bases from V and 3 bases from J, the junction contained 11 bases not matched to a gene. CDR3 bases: TGTGCCAGCAGCTCCCGATCCTTGGGGACAGGGGGTGGAAACACCATATATTTT. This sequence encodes CASSSRSLGTGGGNTIYF.

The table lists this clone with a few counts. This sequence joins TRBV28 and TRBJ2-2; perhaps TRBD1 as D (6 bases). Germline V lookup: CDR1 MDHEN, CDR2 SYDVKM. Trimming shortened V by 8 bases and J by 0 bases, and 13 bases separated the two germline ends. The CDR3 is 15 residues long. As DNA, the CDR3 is TGTGCCAGCGCCCCTGGGGGCGCGAACACCGGGGAGCTGTTTTTT. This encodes CASAPGGANTGELFF.

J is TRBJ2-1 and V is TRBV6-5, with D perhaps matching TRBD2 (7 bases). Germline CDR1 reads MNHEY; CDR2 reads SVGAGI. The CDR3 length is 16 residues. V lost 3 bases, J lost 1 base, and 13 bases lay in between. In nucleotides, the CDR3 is TGTGCCAGCAGTTATTCGAGGGGGGGGTCCTACAATGAGCAGTTCTTC. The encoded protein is CASSYSRGGSYNEQFF.

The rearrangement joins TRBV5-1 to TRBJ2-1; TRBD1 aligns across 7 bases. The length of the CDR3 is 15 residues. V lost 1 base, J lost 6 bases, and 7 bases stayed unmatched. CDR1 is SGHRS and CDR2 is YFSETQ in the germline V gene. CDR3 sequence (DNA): TGCGCCAGCAGCTTGCGACAGGGATCTTCCAATGAGCAGTTCTTC. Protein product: CASSLRQGSSNEQFF.

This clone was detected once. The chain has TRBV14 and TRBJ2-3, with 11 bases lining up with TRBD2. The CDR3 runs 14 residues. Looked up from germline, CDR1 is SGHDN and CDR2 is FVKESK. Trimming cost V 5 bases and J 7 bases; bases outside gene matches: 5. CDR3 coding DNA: TGTGCCAGCAGCTCTAGCGGGGGGCTATATACGCAGTATTTT. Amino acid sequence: CASSSSGGLYTQYF.

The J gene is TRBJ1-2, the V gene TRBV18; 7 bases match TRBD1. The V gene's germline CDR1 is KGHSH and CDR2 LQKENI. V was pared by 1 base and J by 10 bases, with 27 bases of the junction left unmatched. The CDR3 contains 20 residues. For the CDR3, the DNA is TGTGCCAGCTCACCACAGGAGTTACGGGAACAGGGGCCACCTCCCGAAACCTACACCTTC. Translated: CASSPQELREQGPPPETYTF.

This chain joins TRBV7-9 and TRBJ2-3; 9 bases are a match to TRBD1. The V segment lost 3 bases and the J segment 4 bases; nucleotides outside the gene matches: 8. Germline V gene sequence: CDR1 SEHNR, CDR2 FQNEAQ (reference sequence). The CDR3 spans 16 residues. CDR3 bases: TGTGCCAGCAGCTTCCGGGAAACAGGGGGCTCAGATACGCAGTATTTT. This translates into CASSFRETGGSDTQYF. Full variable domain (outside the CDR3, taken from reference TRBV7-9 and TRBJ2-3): DTGVSQNPRHKITKRGQNVTFRCDPISEHNRLYWYRQTLGQGPEFLTYFQNEAQLEKSRLLSDRFSAERPKGSFSTLEIQRTEQGDSAMYLCASSFRETGGSDTQYFGPGTRLTVL.

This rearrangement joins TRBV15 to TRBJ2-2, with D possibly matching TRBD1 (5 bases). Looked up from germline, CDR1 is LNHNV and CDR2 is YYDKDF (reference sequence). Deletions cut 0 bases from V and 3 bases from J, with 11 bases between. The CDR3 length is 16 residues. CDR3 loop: CATSRDSGLDTGELFF. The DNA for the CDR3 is TGTGCCACCAGCAGAGATTCAGGGCTGGACACCGGGGAGCTGTTTTTT.